Listed here are 14 T cell receptor beta chains from one sample, sequenced in a study of blood T cell repertoires in COVID-19. Profiling relied on immunoSEQ multiplex PCR, and the TCRdb table lists in-frame clones only, not all of them. Of around 320,000 clones detected, 89% appear once; the ten largest clones hold approximately 12%. The specimen was peripheral blood. These receptors originate from a woman aged 25 to 45 with COVID-19, enrolled during active disease.

The rearrangement joins TRBV6-5 to TRBJ2-2; weak D call: TRBD1 (5 bases). V was pared by 2 bases and J by 4 bases, with 11 bases between. Germline CDR1 MNHEY, CDR2 SVGAGI. The CDR3 is 15 amino acids. As DNA, the CDR3 is TGTGCCAGCAGTTACGGGGCTCTTTTCACCGGGGAGCTGTTTTTT. Encoded protein: CASSYGALFTGELFF.

The rearrangement links TRBV14 to TRBJ1-2; no clear D. Germline CDR1 reads SGHDN; CDR2 reads FVKESK. This CDR3 contains 16 residues. V was cut by 2 bases and J by 2 bases, with 15 bases left in between. For the CDR3, the DNA is TGTGCCAGCAGCCAACGCGGTCGACTTGGAAACTATGGCTACACCTTC. Amino acids: CASSQRGRLGNYGYTF.

The chain recombines TRBV6-5 with TRBJ1-1; D remains ambiguous. The length of the CDR3 is 13 residues. V was pared by 4 bases and J by 3 bases, with 9 bases between. Germline CDR1 reads MNHEY; CDR2 reads SVGAGI. Written as DNA, the CDR3 is TGTGCCAGCAGTTGGGGTAGCGACACTGAAGCTTTCTTT. Encoded protein: CASSWGSDTEAFF.

This clone occurred a few times. Here the CDR3 reads CASTQIGGIGKLFF. In DNA, the CDR3 is TGTGCCAGCACCCAGATAGGGGGCATCGGAAAACTGTTTTTT. V is TRBV27 and J is TRBJ1-4, with 7 bases fitting TRBD1. The CDR3 contains 14 residues. V lost 7 bases to trimming and J lost 10 bases; unmatched junction nucleotides: 12. CDR1 is MNHEY, CDR2 SMNVEV, per germline (reference sequence).

As DNA, the CDR3 is TGTGCCAGCAGCCTGGGGGGGACAACTGGAAACACCATATATTTT. It encodes CASSLGGTTGNTIYF. The V call is TRBV5-4, the J call TRBJ1-3; TRBD1 is a possible D gene (6 bases). Germline loops: CDR1 SGHNT, CDR2 YYREEE (reference sequence). Trimming took 4 bases from V and 2 from J, leaving 13 bases between them. The CDR3 consists of 15 residues.

The table lists this clone with a count of one. The chain couples TRBV5-6 to TRBJ2-7; TRBD2 matches 13 bases. The germline V gene encodes CDR1 SGHDT and CDR2 YYEEEE. The length of the CDR3 is 18 residues. V was pared by 2 bases and J by 0 bases, with 8 bases of the junction left unmatched. CDR3 DNA: TGTGCCAGCAGCTTAAGGACTAGCGGGGGCCCCAGCTCCTACGAGCAGTACTTC. It encodes CASSLRTSGGPSSYEQYF.

The chain is built from TRBV18 and TRBJ2-3; 8 positions match TRBD2. V shed 2 bases, J shed 3 bases, and the junction held 7 bases outside the gene matches. The CDR3 length is 16 residues. The germline gives CDR1 KGHSH, CDR2 LQKENI. CDR3 nucleotides: TGTGCCAGCTCACCATCGATAGCGGGGCTAACAGATACGCAGTATTTT. It is translated as CASSPSIAGLTDTQYF. The whole variable domain, filled in from reference TRBV18 and TRBJ2-3, reads NAGVMQNPRHLVRRRGQEARLRCSPMKGHSHVYWYRQLPEEGLKFMVYLQKENIIDESGMPKERFSAEFPKEGPSILRIQQVVRGDSAAYFCASSPSIAGLTDTQYFGPGTRLTVL.

The chain has TRBV7-6 and TRBJ1-2; perhaps TRBD1 as D (5 bases). Germline lookup yields CDR1 SGHVS and CDR2 FNYEAQ. This CDR3 spans 15 amino acids. V lost 2 bases, J lost 4 bases, and 14 bases lay in between. The CDR3 DNA is TGTGCCAGCAGCTTATCAGGGATTAACTCCTATGGCTACACCTTC. It yields the protein CASSLSGINSYGYTF.

This clone is a singleton in its sample. The chain joins TRBV4-1 to TRBJ1-1, with D uncertain. V lost 0 bases to trimming and J lost 4 bases, with 9 bases between them. CDR1 is MGHRA and CDR2 is YSYEKL in the germline V gene. The CDR3 is 14 residues long. The CDR3 protein is CASSQDSRGTEAFF. The CDR3, as DNA: TGCGCCAGCAGCCAAGATTCACGGGGCACTGAAGCTTTCTTT.

This chain uses TRBV10-2 with TRBJ2-1, with 8 bases fitting TRBD2. This CDR3 region has 15 residues. V gave up 5 bases and J gave up 4 bases; unmatched junction bases: 7. Germline V lookup: CDR1 WSHSY, CDR2 SAAADI. The DNA of the CDR3 is TGCGCCAGCAGTAACTCGGGGGGGGCATACAATGAGCAGTTCTTC. It specifies CASSNSGGAYNEQFF.

This clone turned up a few times. The J gene is TRBJ2-5, the V gene TRBV5-5, with 8 bases aligning to TRBD2. The CDR3 loop spans 15 amino acids. Germline values: CDR1 SGHKS, CDR2 YYEKEE (reference sequence). V gave up 4 bases and J gave up 4 bases; unmatched junction bases: 9. Written as DNA, the CDR3 is TGTGCCAGCAGCCCCGAGATAGCGGGGTCAGAGACCCAGTACTTC. Amino acid sequence: CASSPEIAGSETQYF.

CDR3 nucleotides: TGTGCCACCCGCGGGAGCGGGGGCAGTTTCACAGATACGCAGTATTTT. Translated: CATRGSGGSFTDTQYF. The V call is TRBV10-3, the J call TRBJ2-3; TRBD2 matches at 8 bases. The CDR3 covers 16 residues. Germline V gene sequence: CDR1 ENHRY, CDR2 SYGVKD. The trim removed 10 bases at V and 2 bases at J, leaving 14 bases unmatched.

The CDR3: CASSFRRSYSNQPQHF. CDR3 nucleotides: TGTGCCAGCAGTTTTAGGAGATCTTATAGCAATCAGCCCCAGCATTTT. The rearrangement links TRBV28 to TRBJ1-5; no definite D call. CDR3 size: 16 residues. Germline lookup yields CDR1 MDHEN and CDR2 SYDVKM. Trimming took 3 bases from V and 0 from J, leaving 12 bases between them.

The chain has TRBV6-6 and TRBJ2-1, with 7 bases matching TRBD2. Germline-derived CDR1 and CDR2 are MNHNY and SVGAGI (reference sequence). CDR3 size: 16 residues. V dropped 2 bases and J dropped 8; count of bases not matched to a gene: 12. CDR3 coding DNA: TGTGCCAGCAGTTACGAGGTTTGGGGGGGGAGGCATGAGCAGTTCTTC. Translating gives CASSYEVWGGRHEQFF.